The 3 T cell receptor beta chains given below trace back to one sample, sequenced in a study of blood T cell repertoires in COVID-19. Sequencing used immunoSEQ multiplex PCR; TCRdb keeps in-frame clones, though not all of them. Of under 350,000 clones in the sample, 80% to 90% were seen once. The sequenced material came from peripheral blood. The receptors stem from a man aged 35-49 years with acute or convalescent COVID-19.

The chain links TRBV10-2 to TRBJ2-1, with 7 bases aligning to TRBD1. This CDR3 has 13 residues. The trim removed 6 bases at V and 9 bases at J, leaving 8 bases unmatched. CDR1 is WSHSY and CDR2 is SAAADI in the germline V gene. CDR3 loop: CASRGVGGIEQFF. The CDR3 bases are TGCGCCAGCAGGGGGGTAGGGGGCATTGAGCAGTTCTTC.

This rearrangement joins TRBV6-5 to TRBJ1-2, with D uncertain. The CDR3 is 13 residues long. V shed 6 bases and J shed 0 bases, with 8 bases lying between them. CDR1 MNHEY and CDR2 SVGAGI come from the germline V gene. CDR3 loop: CASRESSNYGYTF. The CDR3, as DNA: TGTGCCAGCAGGGAGTCCTCTAACTATGGCTACACCTTC.

This chain joins TRBV5-1 and TRBJ2-7; 9 positions match TRBD2. This CDR3 comprises 16 residues. The V and J ends lost 4 bases and 5 bases, in that order; junction bases with no gene match: 13. Germline values: CDR1 SGHRS, CDR2 YFSETQ. The DNA of the CDR3 is TGCGCCAGCAGCCTTACCGGCGCGGGGGGGTCCGACGAGCAGTACTTC. Translated, it gives CASSLTGAGGSDEQYF.